The rows below give T cell receptor beta chains drawn from one sample of a study of T cell responses to AZD1222 COVID-19 vaccine. TCRdb's copy holds only in-frame clones and misses some; the assay was immunoSEQ multiplex PCR. The table has 150,000 to 200,000 clones, more than 80% seen once. The sample here was peripheral blood, taken 28 days after the second dose of the MenACWY control vaccine. The receptor source for this set is an adult who received the MenACWY meningococcal vaccine as a control. The conserved cysteine and the conserved F or W are not part of the CDR3 here. The order of the fields is D gene, V gene, J gene, CDR3 protein. D genes are given only for firm matches.

>TRBD2|TRBV20-1|TRBJ2-5
SASISGIQETQY
>-|TRBV24-1|TRBJ1-2
ATSDDRNGYT
>-|TRBV10-1|TRBJ2-7
ASSEGGSTPSYEQY
>-|TRBV12-3/TRBV12-4|TRBJ2-7
ASSYGQSYEQY
>-|TRBV30|TRBJ1-1
AWILSLDSGRAF
>TRBD2|TRBV6-5|TRBJ2-2
ASIGGFSSGELF
>-|TRBV24-1|TRBJ1-2
ATSDTGLNYGYT
>TRBD2|TRBV9|TRBJ2-2
ASSALAGENTGELF
>-|TRBV29-1|TRBJ2-1
SVMDSLRF
>-|TRBV27|TRBJ2-7
ATSTGSPYEQY
>-|TRBV18|TRBJ1-2
ASSPGPLDGYT
>TRBD2|TRBV7-3|TRBJ2-1
ASSTLLAGGSDEQF
>-|TRBV19|TRBJ1-6
ASSTSPDGITSSYNSPLH
>-|TRBV29-1|TRBJ2-7
SYKRQNYEQY
>-|TRBV13|TRBJ2-3
ASSPRLSSTDTQY
>-|TRBV27|TRBJ2-1
ASSFEPGAWNEQF
>-|TRBV7-8|TRBJ1-2
ASSPSNYGYT
>-|TRBV19|TRBJ1-2
ASRRNLGTDDPNYGYT
>TRBD2|TRBV28|TRBJ2-1
ASFYSGRPGARYHEQF
>TRBD2|TRBV7-2|TRBJ2-3
ASSVGLAGPTDTQY
>TRBD2|TRBV6-5|TRBJ2-5
ASNRGTSGQETQY
>TRBD2|TRBV2|TRBJ2-1
ASSWTSALYNEQF
>TRBD2|TRBV6-5|TRBJ2-5
ASRTAGRETQY
>TRBD1|TRBV6-2/TRBV6-3|TRBJ1-6
ASSQDRASRSPLH
>-|TRBV24-1|TRBJ1-2
ATSQGTSNYGYT
>-|TRBV9|TRBJ2-7
ASSRGTWDEQY
>TRBD1|TRBV4-2|TRBJ1-1
ASSQDPGGDTEAF
>-|TRBV4-2|TRBJ1-1
ASSQERSDEAF
>-|TRBV18|TRBJ1-1
ASSPARDRSTEAF
>-|TRBV20-1|TRBJ1-1
SASRVNTEAF
>TRBD1|TRBV29-1|TRBJ1-1
SVSQGGGTEAF
>-|TRBV12-3/TRBV12-4|TRBJ1-5
ASTYSSQPQH
>-|TRBV6-1|TRBJ2-5
ASSGDRTGRGETQY
>TRBD2|TRBV3-1/TRBV3-2|TRBJ2-3
ASSARGGGGTDTQY
>-|TRBV11-3|TRBJ1-3
ASSWRGWRGNTIY
>-|TRBV5-1|TRBJ2-7
ASGRDGTYEQY
>TRBD2|TRBV11-2|TRBJ2-1
ASSLSSAGVYNEQF
>TRBD2|TRBV28|TRBJ2-2
ASSLLGLAGNTGELF